The T cell receptor (beta chain) described here comes from a study of blood T cell repertoires in COVID-19. Background on the study: Donors in the United States, Italy and Spain gave samples during acute or convalescent COVID-19. Nucleic acid was either cDNA or gDNA, and it came from T cells, B-cell-depleted T cells, or PBMCs.

Measured with immunoSEQ multiplex PCR; TCRdb has only the in-frame clones, and not every one. The data contain tens of thousands of clones, more than 85% of them singletons. The sequenced sample was peripheral blood. The receptor was derived from a human donor in a cohort sampled during active COVID-19. The donor label of this sample is uncertain.

Here the CDR3 reads CASSLWQEAQAFF. For the CDR3, the DNA is TGTGCCAGCAGTTTATGGCAGGAGGCTCAAGCTTTCTTT. V is TRBV28 and J is TRBJ1-1; D is unresolved. Germline V gene lookup returns CDR1 MDHEN and CDR2 SYDVKM. The CDR3 spans 13 residues. The ends were cut back, 0 bases at V and 9 bases at J, with 11 bases in the middle.